The 13 T cell receptor beta chains below all came from one sample that was sequenced in a study of cytomegalovirus exposure and HLA in healthy donors. 13 Jbeta primers and 60 Vbeta primers were used for the PCR. Produced via immunoSEQ multiplex PCR; TCRdb's table is partial and in-frame only. The repertoire holds some 99,000 clones, with more than 70% as singletons. The specimen sequenced was PBMCs. The receptors were sampled from a female donor in good health and CMV-seronegative.

The chain employs TRBV2 and TRBJ1-2, with 8 nucleotides matching TRBD1. The CDR3 is 13 amino acids. V shed 8 bases, J shed 3 bases, and the junction held 5 bases outside the gene matches. The V gene's germline CDR1 is SNHLY and CDR2 FYNNEI. CDR3 nucleotides: TGTGCCAGCTCAGGGGGCGCGGACTATGGCTACACCTTC. Amino acid sequence: CASSGGADYGYTF.

A few counts support this clone. The chain recombines TRBV4-1 with TRBJ2-7; the match to TRBD2 covers 9 bases. The CDR3 spans 18 residues. J lost 0 bases, V lost 1 base, and 10 bases had no gene match. CDR1 and CDR2 (germline): MGHRA, YSYEKL. The CDR3 loop is CASSQGASGGTLSYEQYF. For the CDR3, the DNA is TGCGCCAGCAGCCAAGGTGCGAGCGGGGGGACCCTCTCCTACGAGCAGTACTTC.

V usage is TRBV27 and J usage is TRBJ2-5, with TRBD2 matching 10 bases. The tail of the sequence fits TRBJ2-7 better, so the J call may be wrong. From germline, CDR1 is MNHEY and CDR2 SMNVEV (reference sequence). The CDR3 consists of 15 residues. The CDR3 sequence is CASSRLAGASYEQYF. DNA of the CDR3: TGTGCCAGCAGCCGTCTAGCGGGAGCCTCCTACGAGCAGTACTTC.

The chain couples TRBV18 to TRBJ2-7; 8 positions agree with TRBD1. Per germline, CDR1 KGHSH and CDR2 LQKENI. V lost 4 bases and J lost 7; bases outside the gene matches: 9. The CDR3 consists of 14 residues. Here the CDR3 reads CASSQGQANREQYF. CDR3 nucleotide sequence: TGTGCCAGCTCACAGGGACAGGCAAATCGGGAGCAGTACTTC.

The chain joins TRBV18 to TRBJ2-2; no definite D call. Trimming removed 3 bases at V and 1 base at J, with 6 bases between. Germline V CDR1 and CDR2: KGHSH, LQKENI. The length of the CDR3 is 14 residues. This CDR3 is CASSPTVNTGELFF. The CDR3 DNA is TGTGCCAGCTCACCGACTGTGAACACCGGGGAGCTGTTTTTT.

The chain joins TRBV5-4 to TRBJ1-3, with D maybe TRBD1 (5 bases). V lost 4 bases and J 0 bases, leaving 11 bases between the germline ends. Germline-derived CDR1 and CDR2 are SGHNT and YYREEE (reference sequence). The CDR3 covers 15 residues. The CDR3 DNA is TGTGCCAGCAGCAATACAGGCCCCTCTGGAAACACCATATATTTT. Encoded protein: CASSNTGPSGNTIYF. The full variable domain, its missing parts supplied by reference TRBV5-4 and TRBJ1-3, is ETGVTQSPTHLIKTRGQQVTLRCSSQSGHNTVSWYQQALGQGPQFIFQYYREEENGRGNFPPRFSGLQFPNYSSELNVNALELDDSALYLCASSNTGPSGNTIYFGEGSWLTVV.

This chain links TRBV4-3 with TRBJ2-1; 7 bases line up with TRBD1. This CDR3 is 14 amino acids long. With 2 bases clipped from V and 7 bases from J, the junction kept 5 bases outside the gene matches. Germline V gene data show CDR1 as LGHNA and CDR2 as YSLEER. Here the CDR3 reads CASSQQYRGNEQFF. The CDR3 DNA is TGCGCCAGCAGCCAACAATACAGGGGTAATGAGCAGTTCTTC.

The V gene is TRBV21-1, the J gene TRBJ2-6; the D call TRBD1 from the table was never checked on the DNA. TRBV21-1 is shown as a pseudogene. CDR3 size: 19 residues. The CDR3 sequence is CASSIIRVESPSGANVLTF. CDR3 in DNA: TGTGCCAGCAGCATCATCAGGGTGGAGAGTCCCTCTGGGGCCAACGTCCTGACTTTC.

The chain joins TRBV30 to TRBJ2-1, with 9 bases lining up with TRBD1. Germline V gene sequence: CDR1 GTSNPN, CDR2 SVGIG (reference sequence). The length of the CDR3 is 13 residues. V was pared by 3 bases and J by 9 bases, with 6 bases of the junction left unmatched. DNA for the CDR3: TGTGCCTGGAGGCCGGACAGGGGCGGTGAGCAGTTCTTC. Its translation is CAWRPDRGGEQFF.

The chain has TRBV4-1 and TRBJ1-5, with 8 bases fitting TRBD1. V lost 0 bases and J lost 3; bases outside the gene matches: 4. CDR1 MGHRA and CDR2 YSYEKL come from the germline V gene. This CDR3 region has 16 residues. CDR3 amino acids: CASSQERTGHNQPQHF. CDR3 coding DNA: TGCGCCAGCAGCCAAGAAAGGACAGGGCACAATCAGCCCCAGCATTTT.

This chain links TRBV27 with TRBJ1-2; D might be TRBD1 (6 bases). Germline loops: CDR1 MNHEY, CDR2 SMNVEV (reference sequence). The CDR3 is 15 amino acids. The V end lost 5 bases, the J end lost 0 bases, and 13 bases lay between the germline ends. This chain's CDR3 is CASSPSGTPNYGYTF. The CDR3 nucleotides read TGTGCCAGCAGTCCCTCCGGGACACCTAACTATGGCTACACCTTC.

This clone was picked up one time. V usage is TRBV7-9 and J usage is TRBJ2-3; 8 nucleotides agree with TRBD2. The length of the CDR3 is 15 residues. With V trimmed by 4 bases and J by 1 base, 4 bases remained unmatched. Germline V CDR1 and CDR2: SEHNR, FQNEAQ (reference sequence). CDR3 sequence: CASSSSGRGTDTQYF. The CDR3 bases are TGTGCCAGCAGCTCGAGCGGGAGAGGCACAGATACGCAGTATTTT.

This chain links TRBV11-2 with TRBJ2-5; D is uncertain. The DNA end lines up better with TRBJ2-7; the J call may be wrong. The germline V gene has CDR1 SGHAT and CDR2 FQNNGV. The CDR3 loop spans 12 amino acids. CDR3 amino acids: CASSLGGSEQYF. DNA of the CDR3: TGTGCCAGCAGCTTAGGTGGTTCCGAGCAGTACTTC.